This TCR beta chain derives from a study of blood T cell repertoires in COVID-19. Turning to the study itself: PBMCs, B-cell-depleted T cells, or T cells provided the cDNA or gDNA that made up the material.

The CDR3 sequence is 15 residues long. Germline CDR1 and CDR2: SGDLS and YYNGEE. V dropped 3 bases and J dropped 3 bases, with 13 bases sitting between them. The authors' processing: Estimated nucleated cell counts came from reference gene primer amplification. Generated by immunoSEQ multiplex PCR, the TCRdb table keeps only in-frame clones and is missing some. For V, J and clone size, that table is used; D and trimming come from the DNA. Among some 250,000 clones listed, about 85% were seen once. Specimen: peripheral blood. This TCR derives from a man aged 60-69 years with acute or convalescent COVID-19. This chain joins TRBV9 and TRBJ1-5, with D perhaps matching TRBD1 (5 bases). CDR3 DNA: TGTGCCAGCAGCGCGGCGGGGGGGGTCAATCAGCCCCAGCATTTT. Its protein product is CASSAAGGVNQPQHF.